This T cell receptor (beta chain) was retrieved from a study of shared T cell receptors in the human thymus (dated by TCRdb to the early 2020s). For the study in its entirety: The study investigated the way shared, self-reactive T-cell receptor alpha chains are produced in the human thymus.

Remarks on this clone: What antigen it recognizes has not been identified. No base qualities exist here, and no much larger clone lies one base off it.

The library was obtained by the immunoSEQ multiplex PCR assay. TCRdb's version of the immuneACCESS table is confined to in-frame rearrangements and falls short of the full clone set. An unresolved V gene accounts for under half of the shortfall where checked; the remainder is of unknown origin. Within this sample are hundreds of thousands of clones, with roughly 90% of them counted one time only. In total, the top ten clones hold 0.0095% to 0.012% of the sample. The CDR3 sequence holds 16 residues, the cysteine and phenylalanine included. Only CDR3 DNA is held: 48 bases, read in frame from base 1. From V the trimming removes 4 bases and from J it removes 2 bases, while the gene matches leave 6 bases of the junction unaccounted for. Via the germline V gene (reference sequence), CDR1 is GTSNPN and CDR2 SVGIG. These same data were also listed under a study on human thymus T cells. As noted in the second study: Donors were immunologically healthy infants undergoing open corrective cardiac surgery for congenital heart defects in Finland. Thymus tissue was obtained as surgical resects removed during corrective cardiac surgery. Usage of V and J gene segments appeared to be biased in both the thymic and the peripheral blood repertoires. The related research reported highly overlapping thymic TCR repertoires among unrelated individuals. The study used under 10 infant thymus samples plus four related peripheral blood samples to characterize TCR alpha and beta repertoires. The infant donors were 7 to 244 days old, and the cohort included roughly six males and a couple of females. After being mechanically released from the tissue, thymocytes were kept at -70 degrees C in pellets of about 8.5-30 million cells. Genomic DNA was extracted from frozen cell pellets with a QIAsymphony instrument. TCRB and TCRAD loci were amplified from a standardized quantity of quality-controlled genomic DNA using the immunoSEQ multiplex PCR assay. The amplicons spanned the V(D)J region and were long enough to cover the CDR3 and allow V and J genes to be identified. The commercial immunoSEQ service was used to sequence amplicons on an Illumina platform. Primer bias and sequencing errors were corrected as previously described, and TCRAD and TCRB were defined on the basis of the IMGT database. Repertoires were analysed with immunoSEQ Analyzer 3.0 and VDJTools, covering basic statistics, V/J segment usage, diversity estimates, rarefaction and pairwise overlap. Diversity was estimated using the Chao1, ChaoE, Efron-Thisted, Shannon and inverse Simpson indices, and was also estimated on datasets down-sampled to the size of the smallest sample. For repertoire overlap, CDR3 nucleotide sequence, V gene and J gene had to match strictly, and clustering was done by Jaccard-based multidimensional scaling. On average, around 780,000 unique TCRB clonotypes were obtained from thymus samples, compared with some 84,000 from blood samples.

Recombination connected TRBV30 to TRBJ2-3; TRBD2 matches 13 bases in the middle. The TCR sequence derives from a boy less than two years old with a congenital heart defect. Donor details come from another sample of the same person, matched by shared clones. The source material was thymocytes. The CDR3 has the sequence CAWKGLAGLFTDTQYF. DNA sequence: TGTGCCTGGAAGGGACTAGCGGGATTATTCACAGATACGCAGTATTTT.